Described below is a single T cell receptor beta chain sequence and its context. The CDR3 length is 14 residues. V was shortened by 5 bases and J by 4 bases, with 12 bases between the two germline ends. Germline-derived CDR1 and CDR2 are LNHDA and SQIVND (reference sequence). The source of the sample is a study of shared T cell receptors in the human thymus. The repertoire was sequenced with immunoSEQ multiplex PCR; TCRdb's copy has only in-frame clones and lacks some. The table includes about 660,000 clones, around 87% detected once. These data also featured in a second study, about human thymus T cells. That study adds: The people who donated were healthy Finnish babies having corrective surgery for congenital heart defects. Corrective cardiac operations yielded the resected thymus tissue. Blood and thymic repertoires both appeared biased in V and J gene usage. Related research described strongly overlapping thymic repertoires in unrelated people.

This sequence was found in a boy under two years old with a congenital heart defect. The chain couples TRBV19 to TRBJ1-3; TRBD1 is a possible D gene (6 bases). Sequencing was performed on thymocytes. The CDR3 region is CASSPRQDGNTIYF. The DNA for the CDR3 is TGTGCCAGTAGTCCCAGACAGGACGGAAACACCATATATTTT. Looking up the rest from reference TRBV19 and TRBJ1-3 gives the full variable domain: DGGITQSPKYLFRKEGQNVTLSCEQNLNHDAMYWYRQDPGQGLRLIYYSQIVNDFQKGDIAEGYSVSREKKESFPLTVTSAQKNPTAFYLCASSPRQDGNTIYFGEGSWLTVV.